A single sample gave rise to the 13 T cell receptor beta chains below, sequenced in a study of response to subunit inactivated influenza vaccine. TCRdb fed the RT-PCR reads into MiXCR, producing one record per CDR3 protein. The data contain fewer than 650,000 distinct CDR3 sequences, over 10% of them singletons. The sequences come from PBMCs from blood, collected 45 days after vaccination. These receptors came from a man in his forties or fifties who received an inactivated influenza vaccine.

This clonotype occurred a few times. V usage is TRBV20-1 and J usage is TRBJ1-2, with TRBD1 matching 10 bases. The CDR3 contains 13 residues. V lost 5 bases and J lost 7; bases outside the gene matches: 7. Germline V CDR1 and CDR2: DFQATT, SNEGSKA (reference sequence). The CDR3 sequence is CSAPDRGTRGYTF. Written as DNA, the CDR3 is TGCAGTGCTCCGGACAGGGGGACTCGTGGCTACACCTTC.

This clonotype was counted at least ten times. This chain links TRBV20-1 with TRBJ2-7; TRBD1 matches 11 bases. This CDR3 is built from 13 residues. Unmatched junction bases numbered 10, after V lost 6 bases and J lost 9 bases. Germline CDR1 and CDR2: DFQATT and SNEGSKA (reference sequence). The CDR3 sequence is CSATGTGGIGQYF. In DNA form, the CDR3 reads TGCAGTGCCACCGGGACAGGGGGAATTGGGCAGTACTTC.

This clonotype was detected a few times. This rearrangement joins TRBV12-3 or TRBV12-4 to TRBJ1-2; D might be TRBD1 (6 bases). The V gene lost 1 base and the J gene lost 2 bases, with 17 bases spanning the gap. The CDR3 is 17 amino acids. The chain's CDR3 is CASSLEPGASPNYGYTF. For the CDR3, the DNA is TGTGCCAGCAGTTTAGAACCAGGGGCGAGCCCGAACTATGGCTACACCTTC.

In this sample, this clonotype turned up a few times. The V call is TRBV20-1, the J call TRBJ2-1; tentatively, D is TRBD2 (5 bases). This CDR3 has 14 amino acids. CDR1 is DFQATT, CDR2 SNEGSKA, per germline (reference sequence). Trimming pared 0 bases from V and 8 bases from J, leaving 14 bases between. Here the CDR3 DNA reads TGCAGTGCTAGAGATTCTTTCAGCGGCGATGAGCAGTTCTTC. Protein: CSARDSFSGDEQFF.

The table lists this clonotype with a few counts. The genes are TRBV10-3 and TRBJ2-3; D tentatively fits TRBD1 or TRBD2 (6 bases each). The CDR3 is 14 residues long. The V end lost 7 bases, the J end lost 4 bases, and 15 bases lay between the germline ends. Germline CDR1 ENHRY, CDR2 SYGVKD. CDR3 nucleotides: TGTGCCATCACAGAAGGGGGGTCAGCAGATACGCAGTATTTT. Its protein is CAITEGGSADTQYF.

Many counts were recorded for this clonotype. V and J are TRBV29-1 and TRBJ2-5; TRBD1 or TRBD2 may be the D gene (5 bases each). CDR1 SQVTM and CDR2 ANQGSEA come from the germline V gene. The CDR3 runs 13 residues. V dropped 6 bases and J dropped 5 bases, with 16 bases sitting between them. Written as DNA, the CDR3 is TGCAGCGTCGGTTTGGGACCGGGGGAGACCCAGTACTTC. Amino acid sequence: CSVGLGPGETQYF.

This clonotype was detected only a few times. This chain links TRBV12-3 or TRBV12-4 with TRBJ2-2; 11 nucleotides match TRBD2. The ends lost 2 bases at V and 5 bases at J; junction bases unmatched: 19. The CDR3 is made up of 21 amino acids. CDR3 protein: CASSLPYAGLTSGGRTGELFF. CDR3 nucleotide sequence: TGTGCCAGCAGTTTACCCTACGCTGGGCTTACTAGCGGGGGCAGAACCGGGGAGCTGTTTTTT.

This chain connects TRBV4-3 to TRBJ2-1, with TRBD2 matching 7 bases. Germline CDR1 LGHNA, CDR2 YSLEER. CDR3 length: 14 amino acids. With V trimmed by 4 bases and J by 13 bases, 13 bases remained unmatched. The CDR3 DNA reads TGCGCCAGCAGCCTCGCTGGGGGGGGAAGCTTTCAGTTCTTC. Its protein product is CASSLAGGGSFQFF.

This chain uses TRBV4-3 with TRBJ2-3; D may correspond to TRBD1 or TRBD2 (5 bases each). CDR3 length: 17 amino acids. Trimming shortened V by 4 bases and J by 4 bases, and 21 bases separated the two germline ends. The germline gives CDR1 LGHNA, CDR2 YSLEER. In nucleotides, the CDR3 is TGCGCCAGCAGCCCGCCGGGCCATCGGGGCACACCAGATACGCAGTATTTT. This gives the protein CASSPPGHRGTPDTQYF.

The chain combines TRBV4-3 with TRBJ1-5; no clear D gene. CDR1 and CDR2 (germline): LGHNA, YSLEER. The CDR3 runs to 15 residues. Trimming took 4 bases from V and 1 from J, leaving 11 bases between them. The CDR3 is CASSPRVASNQPQHF. CDR3 in DNA: TGCGCCAGCAGCCCCCGCGTGGCAAGCAATCAGCCCCAGCATTTT.

The chain combines TRBV29-1 with TRBJ1-1, with TRBD1 as a possible D gene (5 bases). The CDR3 contains 12 residues. Trimming took 7 bases from V and 2 from J, leaving 11 bases between them. CDR1 and CDR2 (germline): SQVTM, ANQGSEA. This chain's CDR3 is CSGRDSNTEAFF. CDR3 coding DNA: TGCAGCGGGAGGGACTCAAACACTGAAGCTTTCTTT.

This clonotype showed up just a few times. The chain carries TRBV27 and TRBJ2-7; 15 nucleotides match TRBD2. Per the germline V gene, CDR1 is MNHEY and CDR2 is SMNVEV (reference sequence). J gave up 4 bases and V 8 bases, and 6 bases lay outside the gene matches. This CDR3 comprises 15 residues. The CDR3, as DNA: TGTGCCAGCTGGGGACTAGCGGGAGGAGCGTACGAGCAGTACTTC. Protein: CASWGLAGGAYEQYF.

This clonotype turned up a few times. CDR3 nucleotides: TGCGCCAGCAGCGCGGACAATACAGATACGCAGTATTTT. This sequence encodes CASSADNTDTQYF. This rearrangement joins TRBV5-1 to TRBJ2-3; the D gene is possibly TRBD1 (5 bases). The CDR3 is made up of 13 amino acids. V was clipped by 4 bases and J by 3 bases, with 9 bases between them. Per the germline V gene, CDR1 is SGHRS and CDR2 is YFSETQ.